This T cell receptor (beta chain) appears in the sequencing data of a study of blood T cell repertoires in COVID-19. Study-wide background: The United States, Italy and Spain provided the acute and convalescent COVID-19 samples. PBMCs, B-cell-depleted T cells, or T cells provided the cDNA or gDNA that made up the material.

Original processing methods: It was from reference gene primer amplification that nucleated cell counts were estimated. The data were produced by immunoSEQ multiplex PCR, yet TCRdb's version contains in-frame clones alone and is incomplete. V, J and clone size reflect that table, while D and trimming were determined from the DNA. The sample shows fewer than 200,000 clones, about nine tenths of them seen only once. Trimming took 5 bases from V and 8 from J, leaving 12 bases between them. CDR3 size: 12 residues. Germline V CDR1 and CDR2: SGHNT, YENEEA. V is TRBV11-3 and J is TRBJ1-1; D gene uncertain. This TCR derives from a woman in her 50s with acute or convalescent COVID-19. Input material: peripheral blood. The CDR3 loop reads CASSATNSEAFF. CDR3 bases: TGTGCCAGCAGCGCGACAAACTCCGAAGCTTTCTTT.